This is a list of T cell receptor beta chains from one sample in a study of CD4 T cells in relation to SARS-CoV-2 and coronaviruses. Generated by immunoSEQ multiplex PCR, the TCRdb table keeps only in-frame clones and is missing some. The table has 23,000 or so clones, about 76% seen once. No antigen is known for these receptors. What was sequenced was CD4+ T cells from PBMCs, cultured in vitro. These receptors were taken from a human donor in good health. The CDR3 runs from the conserved cysteine through the conserved F or W. D genes are given only for firm matches. Clone size is not always given. Where it is, it says once, few, many or a class for expanded clones.

size	V	D	J	CDR3	DNA
NA	TRBV4-1	TRBD2	TRBJ2-1	CASSPGLAVAATYNEQFF	TGCGCCAGCAGCCCGGGACTAGCCGTAGCGGCAACCTACAATGAGCAGTTCTTC
NA	TRBV30	NA	TRBJ1-5	CAWGDRRGSQPQHF	TGTGCCTGGGGTGACAGGCGGGGATCTCAGCCCCAGCATTTT
NA	TRBV27	TRBD2	TRBJ2-3	CASSLSASGSYTDTQYF	TGTGCCAGCAGTTTATCCGCCAGCGGGAGTTACACAGATACGCAGTATTTT
once	TRBV9	TRBD2	TRBJ2-7	CASSVAPGLAGVKQYF	TGTGCCAGCAGCGTTGCCCCCGGACTAGCGGGAGTGAAGCAGTACTTC
NA	TRBV19	TRBD2	TRBJ2-6	CASSILAGGDGANVLTF	TGTGCCAGTAGTATCTTGGCGGGAGGGGATGGGGCCAACGTCCTGACTTTC
few	TRBV29-1	NA	TRBJ1-4	CSAYLGGGGEKLFF	TGCAGCGCATACCTCGGGGGTGGAGGTGAAAAACTGTTTTTT
once	TRBV19	NA	TRBJ1-3	CASSTTRQAGAGTIYF	TGTGCCAGTAGTACGACCAGACAGGCGGGAGCGGGCACCATATATTTT
NA	TRBV5-1	NA	TRBJ2-1	CASSSYSTTYNEQFF	TGCGCCAGCAGTTCGTACAGTACGACCTACAATGAGCAGTTCTTC
NA	TRBV3-1/TRBV3-2	TRBD1	TRBJ1-6	CASSQDSRGHSPLHF	TGTGCCAGCAGCCAAGATAGCAGGGGGCATTCACCCCTCCACTTT
NA	TRBV10-2	NA	TRBJ2-3	CASSVEMGFASDTQYF	TGCGCCAGCAGTGTTGAGATGGGGTTTGCCTCAGATACGCAGTATTTT
once	TRBV5-1	NA	TRBJ1-2	CASSLVMDSNSGYTF	TGCGCCAGCAGCTTGGTGATGGACAGTAATAGCGGCTACACCTTC
once	TRBV29-1	TRBD1	TRBJ1-1	CSVHPGQSLYTEAFF	TGCAGCGTGCACCCGGGACAGAGTTTATACACTGAAGCTTTCTTT
once	TRBV18	NA	TRBJ2-1	CASSPPIGQSYNEQFF	TGTGCCAGCTCACCACCTATTGGACAGTCCTACAATGAGCAGTTCTTC
NA	TRBV2	NA	TRBJ1-2	CASRDLNYGYTF	TGTGCCAGCAGGGACCTAAACTATGGCTACACCTTC
NA	TRBV29-1	NA	TRBJ1-1	CSVVQGSTEAFF	TGCAGCGTTGTCCAGGGGAGCACTGAAGCTTTCTTT
NA	TRBV5-1	TRBD1	TRBJ1-1	CASSSGQANTEAFF	TGCGCCAGCAGCTCCGGACAGGCGAACACTGAAGCTTTCTTT
once	TRBV23-1	NA	TRBJ2-3	CASSQSGRDTQYF	TGCGCCAGCAGTCAATCGGGGAGGGATACGCAGTATTTT
once	TRBV7-9	TRBD2	TRBJ2-7	CASSSWGREGGMYEQYF	TGTGCCAGCAGCTCTTGGGGGCGGGAGGGGGGAATGTACGAGCAGTACTTC
NA	TRBV5-1	TRBD1	TRBJ1-2	CASSTGDRVGYTF	TGCGCCAGCAGCACCGGGGACAGGGTGGGATACACCTTC
NA	TRBV28	NA	TRBJ1-3	CASSFVGVPTSGNTIYF	TGTGCCAGCAGTTTTGTGGGGGTCCCTACCTCTGGAAACACCATATATTTT
NA	TRBV18	NA	TRBJ2-2	CASSPLRTPTGELFF	TGTGCCAGCTCACCCCTTCGGACACCCACCGGGGAGCTGTTTTTT
few	TRBV6-2/TRBV6-3	TRBD1	TRBJ1-4	CASSYVLGDRELNEKLFF	TGTGCCAGCAGTTACGTCTTGGGTGACAGGGAGTTAAATGAAAAACTGTTTTTT
NA	TRBV19	TRBD1	TRBJ1-5	CASSIDPAGGGNQPQHF	TGTGCCAGTAGTATAGATCCGGCAGGGGGCGGCAATCAGCCCCAGCATTTT
NA	TRBV6-2/TRBV6-3	TRBD2	TRBJ2-7	CASSYSLAGSYEQYF	TGTGCCAGCAGTTACTCCCTAGCGGGCTCCTACGAGCAGTACTTC
NA	TRBV6-5	TRBD1	TRBJ2-7	CASRPGQGSYEQYF	TGTGCCAGCAGGCCGGGACAGGGGTCCTACGAGCAGTACTTC
NA	TRBV6-5	NA	TRBJ1-2	CASSITQGVGYGYTF	TGTGCCAGCAGCATAACACAGGGAGTTGGCTATGGCTACACCTTC
NA	TRBV6-1	NA	TRBJ2-7	CASSEGPRDRAYEQYF	TGTGCCAGCAGTGAGGGCCCGCGGGACCGAGCCTACGAGCAGTACTTC
few	TRBV6-5	NA	TRBJ1-6	CASSYSSQASNSPLHF	TGTGCCAGCAGTTACTCGTCTCAGGCCAGCAATTCACCCCTCCACTTT
NA	TRBV5-6	NA	TRBJ2-3	CASSWGQGISGDTQYF	TGTGCCAGCAGCTGGGGCCAGGGTATTAGCGGTGATACGCAGTATTTT
NA	TRBV19	TRBD1	TRBJ2-1	CASIRTPGQGGRQFF	TGTGCCAGTATTAGAACACCGGGACAGGGAGGAAGACAGTTCTTC